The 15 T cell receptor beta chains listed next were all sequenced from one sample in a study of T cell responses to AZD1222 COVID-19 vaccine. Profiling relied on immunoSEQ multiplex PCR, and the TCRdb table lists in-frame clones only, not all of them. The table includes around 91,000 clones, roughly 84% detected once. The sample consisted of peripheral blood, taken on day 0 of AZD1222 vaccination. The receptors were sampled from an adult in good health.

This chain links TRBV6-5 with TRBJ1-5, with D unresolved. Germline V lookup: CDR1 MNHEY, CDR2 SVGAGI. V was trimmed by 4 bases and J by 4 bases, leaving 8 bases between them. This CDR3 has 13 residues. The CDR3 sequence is CASSLDRNQPQHF. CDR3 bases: TGTGCCAGCAGTTTGGACCGAAATCAGCCCCAGCATTTT.

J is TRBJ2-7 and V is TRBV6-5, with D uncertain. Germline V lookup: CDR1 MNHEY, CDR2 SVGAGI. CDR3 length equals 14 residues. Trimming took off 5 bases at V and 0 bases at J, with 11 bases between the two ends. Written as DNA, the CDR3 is TGTGCCAGCAGTCCCTTATCCTACTCCTACGAGCAGTACTTC. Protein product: CASSPLSYSYEQYF.

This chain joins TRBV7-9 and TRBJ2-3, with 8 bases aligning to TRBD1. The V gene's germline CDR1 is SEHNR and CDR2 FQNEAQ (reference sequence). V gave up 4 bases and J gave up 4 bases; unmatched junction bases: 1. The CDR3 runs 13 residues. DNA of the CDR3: TGTGCCAGCAGCTCGACAGGGGCAGATACGCAGTATTTT. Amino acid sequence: CASSSTGADTQYF.

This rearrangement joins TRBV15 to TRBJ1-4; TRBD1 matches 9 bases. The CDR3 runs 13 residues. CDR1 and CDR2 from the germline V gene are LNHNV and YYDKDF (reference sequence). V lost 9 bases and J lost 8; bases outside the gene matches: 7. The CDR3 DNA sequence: TGTGCCACTAAGGGACAGGGAGTGGAAAAACTGTTTTTT. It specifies CATKGQGVEKLFF.

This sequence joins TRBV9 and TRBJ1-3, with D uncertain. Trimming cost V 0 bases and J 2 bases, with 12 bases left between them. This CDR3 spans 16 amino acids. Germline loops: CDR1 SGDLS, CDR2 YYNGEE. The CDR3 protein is CASSVVGYIAGNTIYF. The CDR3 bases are TGTGCCAGCAGCGTAGTTGGCTACATAGCTGGAAACACCATATATTTT.

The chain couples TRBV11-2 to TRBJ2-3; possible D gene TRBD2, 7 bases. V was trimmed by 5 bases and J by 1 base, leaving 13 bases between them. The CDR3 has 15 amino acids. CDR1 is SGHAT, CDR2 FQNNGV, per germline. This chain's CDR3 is CASSTWEGGTDTQYF. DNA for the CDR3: TGTGCCAGCAGCACCTGGGAGGGGGGCACAGATACGCAGTATTTT.

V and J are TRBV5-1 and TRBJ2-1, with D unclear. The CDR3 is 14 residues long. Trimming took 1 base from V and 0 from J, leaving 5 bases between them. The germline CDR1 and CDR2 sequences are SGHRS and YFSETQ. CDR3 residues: CASSLPSSYNEQFF. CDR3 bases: TGCGCCAGCAGCTTGCCGAGCTCCTACAATGAGCAGTTCTTC.

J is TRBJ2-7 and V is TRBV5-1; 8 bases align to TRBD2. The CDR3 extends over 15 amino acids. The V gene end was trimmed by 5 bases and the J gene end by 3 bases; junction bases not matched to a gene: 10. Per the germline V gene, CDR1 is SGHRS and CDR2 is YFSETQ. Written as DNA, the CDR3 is TGCGCCAGCAGGGTAGGGCTAGCGGGTTTCTACGAGCAGTACTTC. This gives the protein CASRVGLAGFYEQYF.

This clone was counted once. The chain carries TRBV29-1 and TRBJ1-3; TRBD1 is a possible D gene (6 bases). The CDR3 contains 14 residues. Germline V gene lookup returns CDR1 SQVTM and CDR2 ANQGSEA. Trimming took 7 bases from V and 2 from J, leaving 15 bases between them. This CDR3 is CSAKGGVAGNTIYF. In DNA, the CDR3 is TGCAGCGCAAAGGGGGGAGTCGCTGGAAACACCATATATTTT.

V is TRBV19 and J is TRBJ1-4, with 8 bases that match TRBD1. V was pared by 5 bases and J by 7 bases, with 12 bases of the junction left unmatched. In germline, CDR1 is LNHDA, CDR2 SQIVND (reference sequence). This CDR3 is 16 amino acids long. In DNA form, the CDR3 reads TGTGCCAGTAGTGACAGGGGCGCGGTGTTTGGTGAAAAACTGTTTTTT. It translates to CASSDRGAVFGEKLFF. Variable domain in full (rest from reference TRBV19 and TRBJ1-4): DGGITQSPKYLFRKEGQNVTLSCEQNLNHDAMYWYRQDPGQGLRLIYYSQIVNDFQKGDIAEGYSVSREKKESFPLTVTSAQKNPTAFYLCASSDRGAVFGEKLFFGSGTQLSVL.

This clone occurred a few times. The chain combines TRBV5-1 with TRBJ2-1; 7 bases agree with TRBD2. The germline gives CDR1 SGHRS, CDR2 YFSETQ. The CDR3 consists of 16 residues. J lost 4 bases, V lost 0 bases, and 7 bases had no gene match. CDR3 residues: CASSLGSSGVYNEQFF. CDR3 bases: TGCGCCAGCAGCTTGGGTTCCAGCGGGGTGTACAATGAGCAGTTCTTC.

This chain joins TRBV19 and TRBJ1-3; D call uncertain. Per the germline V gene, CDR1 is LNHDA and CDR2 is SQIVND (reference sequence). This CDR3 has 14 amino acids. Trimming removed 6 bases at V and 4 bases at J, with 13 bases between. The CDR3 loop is CASSRGEKGNTIYF. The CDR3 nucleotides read TGTGCCAGTAGCCGCGGGGAAAAAGGAAACACCATATATTTT. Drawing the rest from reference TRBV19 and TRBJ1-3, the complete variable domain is DGGITQSPKYLFRKEGQNVTLSCEQNLNHDAMYWYRQDPGQGLRLIYYSQIVNDFQKGDIAEGYSVSREKKESFPLTVTSAQKNPTAFYLCASSRGEKGNTIYFGEGSWLTVV.

The CDR3 is CASSVAAGNTGELFF. CDR3 DNA sequence: TGTGCCAGCAGCGTAGCGGCAGGGAACACCGGGGAGCTGTTTTTT. V is TRBV9 and J is TRBJ2-2; D is uncertain. CDR3 length: 15 residues. V lost 0 bases and J 1 base, leaving 7 bases between the germline ends. Per the germline V gene, CDR1 is SGDLS and CDR2 is YYNGEE.

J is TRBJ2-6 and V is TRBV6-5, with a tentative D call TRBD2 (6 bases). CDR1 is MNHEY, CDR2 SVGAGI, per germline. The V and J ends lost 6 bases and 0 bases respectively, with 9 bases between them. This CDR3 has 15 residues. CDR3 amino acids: CASRAGYSGANVLTF. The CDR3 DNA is TGTGCCAGCAGGGCGGGGTACTCTGGGGCCAACGTCCTGACTTTC.

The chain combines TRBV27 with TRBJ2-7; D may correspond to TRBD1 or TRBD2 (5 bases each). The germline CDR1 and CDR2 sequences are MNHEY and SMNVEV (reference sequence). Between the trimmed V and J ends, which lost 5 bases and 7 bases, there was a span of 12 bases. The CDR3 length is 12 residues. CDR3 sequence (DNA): TGTGCCAGCAGTCCCGGGGCGAGGGAGCAGTACTTC. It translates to CASSPGAREQYF.